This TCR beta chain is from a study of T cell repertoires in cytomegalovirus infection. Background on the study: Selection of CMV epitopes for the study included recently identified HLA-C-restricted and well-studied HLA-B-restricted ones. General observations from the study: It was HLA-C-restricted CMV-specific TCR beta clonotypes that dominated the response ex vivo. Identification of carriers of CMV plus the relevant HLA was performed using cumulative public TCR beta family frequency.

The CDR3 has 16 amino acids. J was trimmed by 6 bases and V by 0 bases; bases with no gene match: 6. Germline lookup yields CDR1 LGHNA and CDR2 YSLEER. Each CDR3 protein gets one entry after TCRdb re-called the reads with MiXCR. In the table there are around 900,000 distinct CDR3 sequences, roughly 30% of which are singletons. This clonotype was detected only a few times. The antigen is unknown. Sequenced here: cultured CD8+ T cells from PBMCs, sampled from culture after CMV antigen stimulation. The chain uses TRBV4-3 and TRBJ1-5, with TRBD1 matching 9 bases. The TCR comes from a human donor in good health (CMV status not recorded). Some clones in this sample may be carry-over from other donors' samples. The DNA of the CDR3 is TGCGCCAGCAGCCAAGAGTTGGACAGGGGTGGTCAGCCCCAGCATTTT. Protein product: CASSQELDRGGQPQHF.